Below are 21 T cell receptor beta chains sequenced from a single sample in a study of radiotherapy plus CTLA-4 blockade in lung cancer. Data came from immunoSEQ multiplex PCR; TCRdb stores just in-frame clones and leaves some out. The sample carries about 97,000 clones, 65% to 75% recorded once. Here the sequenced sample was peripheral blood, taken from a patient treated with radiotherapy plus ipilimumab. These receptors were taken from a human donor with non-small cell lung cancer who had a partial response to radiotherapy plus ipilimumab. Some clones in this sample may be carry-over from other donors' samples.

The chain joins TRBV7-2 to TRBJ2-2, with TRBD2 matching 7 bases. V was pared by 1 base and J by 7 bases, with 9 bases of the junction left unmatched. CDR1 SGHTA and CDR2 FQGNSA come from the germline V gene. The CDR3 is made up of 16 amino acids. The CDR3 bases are TGTGCCAGCAGCTTAGGGGGCGGGGGTGCGATCGGGGAGCTGTTTTTT. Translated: CASSLGGGGAIGELFF.

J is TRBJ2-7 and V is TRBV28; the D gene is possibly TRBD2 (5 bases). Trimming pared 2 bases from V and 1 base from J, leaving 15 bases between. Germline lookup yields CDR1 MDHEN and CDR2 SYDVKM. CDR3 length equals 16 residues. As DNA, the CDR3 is TGTGCCAGCAGTTTAGGTCCGGGGTCCAGGTCCTACGAGCAGTACTTC. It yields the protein CASSLGPGSRSYEQYF.

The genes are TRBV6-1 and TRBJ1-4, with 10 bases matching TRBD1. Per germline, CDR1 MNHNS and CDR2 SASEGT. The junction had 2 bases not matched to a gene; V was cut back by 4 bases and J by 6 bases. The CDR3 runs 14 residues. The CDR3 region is CASSGTGGDEKLFF. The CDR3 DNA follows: TGTGCCAGCAGTGGGACAGGGGGTGATGAAAAACTGTTTTTT.

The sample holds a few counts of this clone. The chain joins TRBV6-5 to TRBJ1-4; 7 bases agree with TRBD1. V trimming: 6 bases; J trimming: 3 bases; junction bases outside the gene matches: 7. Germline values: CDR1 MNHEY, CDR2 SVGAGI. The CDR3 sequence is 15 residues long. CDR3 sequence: CASSYTTGSNEKLFF. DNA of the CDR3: TGTGCCAGCAGCTATACGACAGGGTCTAATGAAAAACTGTTTTTT.

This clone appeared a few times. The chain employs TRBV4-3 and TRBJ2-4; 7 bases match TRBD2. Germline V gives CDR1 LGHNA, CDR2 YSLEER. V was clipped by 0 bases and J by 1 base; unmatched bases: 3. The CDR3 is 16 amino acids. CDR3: CASSQEAGVAKNIQYF. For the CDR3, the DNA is TGCGCCAGCAGCCAAGAGGCGGGAGTGGCCAAAAACATTCAGTACTTC.

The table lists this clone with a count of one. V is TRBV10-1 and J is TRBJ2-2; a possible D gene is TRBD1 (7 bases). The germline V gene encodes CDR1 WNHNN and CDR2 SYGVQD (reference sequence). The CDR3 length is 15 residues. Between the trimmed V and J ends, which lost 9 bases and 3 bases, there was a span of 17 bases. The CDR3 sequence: CASSISRGDTGELFF. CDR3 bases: TGCGCCAGTAGTATTAGCAGGGGGGACACCGGGGAGCTGTTTTTT.

CDR3 residues: CASSVQGTDTQYF. CDR3 sequence (DNA): TGTGCCAGTAGTGTACAGGGGACAGATACGCAGTATTTT. The chain uses TRBV19 and TRBJ2-3, with 7 bases lining up with TRBD1. The CDR3 spans 13 residues. Trimming took 5 bases from V and 3 from J; bases not matched to a gene: 2. From germline, CDR1 is LNHDA and CDR2 SQIVND (reference sequence). Full variable domain (outside the CDR3, taken from reference TRBV19 and TRBJ2-3): DGGITQSPKYLFRKEGQNVTLSCEQNLNHDAMYWYRQDPGQGLRLIYYSQIVNDFQKGDIAEGYSVSREKKESFPLTVTSAQKNPTAFYLCASSVQGTDTQYFGPGTRLTVL.

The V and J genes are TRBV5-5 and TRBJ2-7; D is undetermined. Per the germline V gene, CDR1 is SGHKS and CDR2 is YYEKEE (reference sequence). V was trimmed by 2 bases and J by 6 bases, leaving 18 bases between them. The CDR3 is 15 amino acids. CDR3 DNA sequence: TGTGCCAGCAGCTTTCTCCCGGAGTCGCTTTCCGAGCAGTACTTC. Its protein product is CASSFLPESLSEQYF.

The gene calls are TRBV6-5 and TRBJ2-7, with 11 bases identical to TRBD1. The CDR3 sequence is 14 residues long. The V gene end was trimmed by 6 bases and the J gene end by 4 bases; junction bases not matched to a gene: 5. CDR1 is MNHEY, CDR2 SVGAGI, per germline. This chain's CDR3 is CASRLGQGAYEQYF. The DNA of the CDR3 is TGTGCCAGCAGACTCGGACAGGGGGCTTACGAGCAGTACTTC.

In DNA, the CDR3 is TGTGCCAGCAGCCAAGATATTGATAGCGGGGGGGCCTACGAGCAGTACTTC. It codes for CASSQDIDSGGAYEQYF. The chain couples TRBV4-2 to TRBJ2-7; the match to TRBD2 covers 11 bases. After removal of 0 bases from V and 2 bases from J, the junction contained 6 bases not matched to a gene. This CDR3 is built from 17 residues. From germline, CDR1 is LGHNA and CDR2 YNFKEQ.

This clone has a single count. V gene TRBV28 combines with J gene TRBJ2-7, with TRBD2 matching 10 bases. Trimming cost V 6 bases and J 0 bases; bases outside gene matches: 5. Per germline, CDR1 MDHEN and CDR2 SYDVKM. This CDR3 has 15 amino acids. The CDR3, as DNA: TGTGCCAGCAGCTATTCTAGCGGGGGCTCCTACGAGCAGTACTTC. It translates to CASSYSSGGSYEQYF.

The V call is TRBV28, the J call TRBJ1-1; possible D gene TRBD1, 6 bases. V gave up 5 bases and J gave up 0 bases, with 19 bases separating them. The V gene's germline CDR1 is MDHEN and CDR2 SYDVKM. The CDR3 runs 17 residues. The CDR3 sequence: CASSHNTGFYVNTEAFF. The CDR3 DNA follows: TGTGCCAGCAGTCACAATACAGGGTTTTACGTGAACACTGAAGCTTTCTTT.

The CDR3 here is CASSLTGDTEAFF. For the CDR3, the DNA is TGTGCCAGCAGCTTGACAGGTGACACTGAAGCTTTCTTT. V and J are TRBV5-4 and TRBJ1-1; tentatively, D is TRBD1 (5 bases). Trimming left V 1 base short and J 3 bases short, with 7 bases between. The CDR3 sequence is 13 residues long. CDR1 SGHNT and CDR2 YYREEE come from the germline V gene (reference sequence).

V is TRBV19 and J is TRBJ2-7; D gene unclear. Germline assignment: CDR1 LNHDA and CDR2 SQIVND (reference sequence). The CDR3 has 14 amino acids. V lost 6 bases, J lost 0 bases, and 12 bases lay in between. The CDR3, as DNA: TGTGCCAGTAGCCCCTTAGTGAACTCCTACGAGCAGTACTTC. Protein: CASSPLVNSYEQYF.

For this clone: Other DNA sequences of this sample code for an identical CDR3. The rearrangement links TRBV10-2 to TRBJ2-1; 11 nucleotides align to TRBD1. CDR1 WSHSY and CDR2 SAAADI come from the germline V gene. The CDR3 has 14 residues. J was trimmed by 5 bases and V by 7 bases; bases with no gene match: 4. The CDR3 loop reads CASTDRGRNNEQFF. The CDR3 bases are TGCGCCAGCACGGACAGGGGGCGTAACAATGAGCAGTTCTTC.

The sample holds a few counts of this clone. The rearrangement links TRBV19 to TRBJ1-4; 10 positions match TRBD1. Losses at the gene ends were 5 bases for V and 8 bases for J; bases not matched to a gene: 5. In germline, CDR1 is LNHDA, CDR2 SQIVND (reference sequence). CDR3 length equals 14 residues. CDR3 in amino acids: CASSVGQGGEKLFF. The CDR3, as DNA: TGTGCCAGTAGTGTCGGACAGGGGGGCGAAAAACTGTTTTTT.

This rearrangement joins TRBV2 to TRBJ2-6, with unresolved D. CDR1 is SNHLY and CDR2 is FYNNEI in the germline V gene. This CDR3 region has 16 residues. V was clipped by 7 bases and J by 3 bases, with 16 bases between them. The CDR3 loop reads CASNPYGGVGANVLTF. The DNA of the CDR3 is TGTGCCAGCAATCCCTATGGCGGCGTTGGGGCCAACGTCCTGACTTTC.

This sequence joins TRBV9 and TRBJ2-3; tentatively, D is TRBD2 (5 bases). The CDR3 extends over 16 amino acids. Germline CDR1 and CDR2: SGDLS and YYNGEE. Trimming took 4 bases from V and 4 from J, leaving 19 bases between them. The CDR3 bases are TGTGCCAGCAGCCCGCGGGTCGATATACTTGCAGATACGCAGTATTTT. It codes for CASSPRVDILADTQYF.

Written as DNA, the CDR3 is TGTGCCAGCAGTCACTCATACAGGATCGGGGAGACCCAGTACTTC. Amino acid sequence: CASSHSYRIGETQYF. The V gene is TRBV7-9, the J gene TRBJ2-5; TRBD1 is a possible D gene (5 bases). The CDR3 sequence is 15 residues long. V lost 6 bases and J lost 5, with 19 bases in between. Germline loops: CDR1 SEHNR, CDR2 FQNEAQ (reference sequence).

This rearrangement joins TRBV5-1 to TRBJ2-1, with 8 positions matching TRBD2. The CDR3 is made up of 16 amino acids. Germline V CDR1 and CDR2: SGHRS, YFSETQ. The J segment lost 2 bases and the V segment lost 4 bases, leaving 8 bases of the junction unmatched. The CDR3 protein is CASSVRLAPTYNEQFF. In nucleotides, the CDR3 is TGCGCCAGCAGCGTAAGACTAGCGCCTACCTACAATGAGCAGTTCTTC.

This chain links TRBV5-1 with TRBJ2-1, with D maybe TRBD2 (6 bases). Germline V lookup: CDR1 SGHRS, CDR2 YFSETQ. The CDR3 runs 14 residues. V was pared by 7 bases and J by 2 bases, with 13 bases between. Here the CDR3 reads CASRGLSTYNEQFF. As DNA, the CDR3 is TGCGCCAGCCGGGGACTTTCTACCTACAATGAGCAGTTCTTC. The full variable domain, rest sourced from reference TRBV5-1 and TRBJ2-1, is KAGVTQTPRYLIKTRGQQVTLSCSPISGHRSVSWYQQTPGQGLQFLFEYFSETQRNKGNFPGRFSGRQFSNSRSEMNVSTLELGDSALYLCASRGLSTYNEQFFGPGTRLTVL.